Only a few counts were recorded for the clone carrying this T cell receptor beta chain. This specimen comes from a study of shared clonotypes between healthy human individuals. At deep level, the assay was performed. Profiled with immunoSEQ multiplex PCR; TCRdb holds only in-frame clones, not every one. The sample carries about 2.4 million clones, about 92% recorded once. J gave up 4 bases and V 3 bases, and 4 bases lay outside the gene matches. CDR1 and CDR2 (germline): GTSNPN, SVGIG (reference sequence). The CDR3 extends over 13 amino acids. This rearrangement joins TRBV30 to TRBJ1-1; 8 bases align to TRBD1. This clonotype was sampled from a man aged 18 to 29 in good health. Input material: naive CD4+ T cells sorted from blood. The subset denotes: CD45RA+ positively selected. The CDR3 protein is CAWRITGGTEAFF. The CDR3 DNA reads TGTGCCTGGAGGATTACAGGGGGCACTGAAGCTTTCTTT.